This entry features one TCR beta chain sequence. This clone's antigen is unknown. The record originates from a study of cytomegalovirus exposure and HLA in healthy donors (TCRdb year 2017). About the full investigation: An earlier analysis of roughly 500 of the donors reported approximately 300 Gb of sequence data and approximately 120 million unique TCR beta sequences obtained from approximately 180 million T cells. An earlier analysis of 587 of the donors used high-throughput TCR beta sequencing to judge whether each TCR beta V gene segment behaved as functional or pseudogenic. Roughly five DR-DQ haplotypes were handled as single units for association and clustering, since linkage in the cohort was strong. Among about 360 genotyped donors of the cohort, an average of approximately 240,000 unique TCR beta nucleotide sequences were sequenced per donor, roughly a sixth of them non-productive. The study used immunosequencing to profile the T cell repertoires of several hundred subjects and linked those repertoires to cytomegalovirus serostatus. All discovery cohort repertoires had been generated on a single sequencing platform. Donor age, sex, ethnicity and CMV serostatus were compiled alongside the repertoire data. In addition to the first cohort of around 670 subjects, a separate validation cohort of around 110 different subjects was used. An early release that covered 640 HLA-typed donors contained about 290 gigabases of sequencing data and 65 million to 100 million unique TCR sequences. Genome-wide SNP genotypes for about three fifths of the 666 donors were used in a later genetic analysis, which treated that subset as a discovery cohort. A later analysis re-examined previously published TCR beta repertoires from just over 650 donors and added high-resolution HLA genotyping to investigate patterns of TCR occurrence. The study aimed to test whether signatures of past pathogen exposure could be identified by cataloging public T cell receptors. The genetic ancestry cluster associated with self-reported Caucasian donors included over 65% of the roughly 400 genotyped donors. To predict cytomegalovirus infection status, the study brought together high-throughput TCR immunosequencing, statistical association of individual TCRs with disease status, and machine learning. Typing coverage varied by locus: about 629-630 donors for A, B, C, DRB1 and DQB1; around 560 for DQA1; more than 600 for DPA1; roughly 450 for DPB1. Both class I and class II loci were covered by HLA typing, at four-digit resolution. In the later analysis, no new phenotypic data were used to find candidate immune exposures; instead, reliance was placed on TCR beta sequences and their occurrence across donors.

In total, just over 650 healthy bone marrow donors made up the cohort. Cohort members were all nominally healthy when sampled, although unrecorded immune exposures were likely present. The donor tested CMV seronegative and was one of the 352 seronegative cohort members. A peripheral blood sample was collected from each donor, and TCR beta sequencing was performed on peripheral blood mononuclear cells. The Qiagen DNeasy Blood Extraction Kit was used to extract genomic DNA from the blood cell samples. The germline V gene supplies CDR1 KGHSH and CDR2 LQKENI. V is pared back by 3 bases and J by 0 bases, with 8 bases lying between the germline termini. From the cysteine up to the phenylalanine, the CDR3 has a length of 14 residues. The only DNA kept is the CDR3, 42 bases in frame from the first base. Points the paper makes about the study in general: A few of the identified cytomegalovirus-associated TCR beta chains were confirmed in vitro to be specific for cytomegalovirus antigens. The only immune exposure information available for the cohort was CMV serostatus. Correlated functional status among segregating V segments might reflect linkage disequilibrium, but an unknown experimental factor could not be ruled out. In a later genetic analysis, a missense DCLRE1C variant was associated with V-gene and J-gene trimming of TCR beta chains, and the association was replicated in an independent cohort. The authors suggested that the approach could potentially be generalized to other disease states and immunological phenotypes. A further reported finding was that TCR beta sequences accurately predicted the HLA-A and HLA-B alleles for most subjects in the first cohort. In a later genetic analysis, fewer N-insertions in productive TCRs were reported among donors in an Asian-associated ancestry cluster than the approximately 710-donor mean. Most TCR sequences were seen in very few donors, while some public TCRs were found in many individuals. In a later analysis, most CMV-associated TCR beta chains were found to appear HLA-restricted, with HLA associations seemingly driven largely by CMV exposure. The classifier was reported to diagnose cytomegalovirus status with high specificity and sensitivity in both the original and validation cohorts. Assigning TCR associations to individual alleles was difficult when HLA alleles, especially DR and DQ, strongly co-occurred. In a later analysis, HLA-associated TCR beta chains showed more clonal expansion and lower generation probabilities than non-associated chains that were equally common. Because HLA typing was unavailable for some donors at each locus, only the typed subset was used in association tests. In this cohort, only TCR beta chains were sequenced, and detectable features were limited by the absence of alpha or paired-chain data. Because counts were too low, approximately 15 rarely observed V segments, including chromosome 9 orphons, were excluded from the earlier analysis of fewer than 650 of the donors. A later analysis reported that several top co-occurrence clusters appeared linked to parvovirus B19, influenza, CMV and Epstein-Barr virus. The study gave a list of around 170 TCR beta chains associated with cytomegalovirus. Sequencing depth was assumed to be roughly uniform across donors in the presence/absence analyses, though that assumption may not hold. A cluster of highly shared sequence variants was judged likely to represent a technical artifact of the sequencing pipeline. A later analysis associated about 18,000 TCR beta sequences with specific HLA alleles at a false discovery rate of 0.05. An earlier analysis of around 500 of the donors showed that most TCR beta V segments appeared in productive rearrangements either about 87% or about 30% of the time, which broadly matched IMGT annotations. Some IMGT-functional V segments, including TRBV6-2 and TRBV6-3, could not be told apart with the 87-base-pair reads, so those segments were excluded. According to a later analysis, TCR association rates differed among HLA loci, with DRB1 alleles showing the most associated TCRs and HLA-C alleles showing the fewest.

Libraries were built with the immunoSEQ multiplex PCR assay. For the multiplex PCR, a mixture combining 60 forward primers for TCR Vbeta segments and 13 reverse primers for TCR Jbeta segments was used. The CDR3 region of rearranged TCR beta genes was amplified from genomic DNA with a multiplex PCR assay. The amplified TCR beta libraries were sequenced on the Illumina HiSeq System as 87-base-pair reads. Per the authors' processing: Across the 500 to 750 repertoires, a later analysis counted roughly 77 million unique TCR beta chains, around 11 million of which were shared by at least two donors. Raw reads were error-corrected and collapsed into unique sequences by a nearest-neighbor algorithm in which closely related sequences were merged to remove PCR and sequencing errors. V, D and J gene segments were assigned by aligning CDR3 sequences to IMGT reference sequences. For a sequence to be retained, a match of at least six nucleotides was required to both a V gene segment and a J gene segment. Rearrangements were classified as productive when the CDR3 lacked stop codons and remained in frame with V and J, and all other rearrangements were classified as non-productive. Following IMGT convention, CDR3 was defined as the stretch from the second conserved V-encoded cysteine up to the conserved J-encoded phenylalanine. The earlier analysis of about 620 of the donors excluded sequences that lacked an unambiguous match to a single V gene segment. An earlier analysis of some 500 of the donors classified V segments as functional when productive rearrangements were above 56.7% and as segregating when the standard deviation between donors was above 5%. A statistical classification framework was built to diagnose cytomegalovirus status from the catalog of TCR beta chain sequences. In a later analysis, V and J genes were assigned by comparing TCR nucleotide sequences against IMGT/GENE-DB human TR gene sequences. A later analysis assigned CDR3 sequences and most-parsimonious VDJ recombination scenarios with the TCRdist pipeline. In a later analysis, every TCR beta chain was defined by the combination of its CDR3 amino acid sequence and its V-gene family, and reads without a unique V-gene family were dropped. A later analysis removed 600 or so highly shared, low-generation-probability nucleotide sequences to deal with suspected cross-contamination and a sequencing artifact. A later analysis calculated a clonal expansion index for each public chain from normalized within-repertoire ranks of inferred template counts. In a later analysis, generation probabilities were computed with a VDJ recombination model fitted to out-of-frame rearrangements, and the resulting probabilities were checked against IGoR. In a later analysis, hypergeometric tests were used to score TCR-TCR, TCR-HLA and TCR-CMV co-occurrence, with a repertoire-size bias correction applied to TCR pairs. A later analysis estimated false discovery rates by permuting HLA or CMV assignments 20 times. In a later analysis, co-occurring TCRs were grouped using DBSCAN, with TCRdist sequence similarity added in when clustering inside HLA-allele-positive subsets. For co-occurrence clustering, repertoires with fewer than 30,000 or more than 120,000 public chains were excluded, along with about five repertoires with anomalous nucleotide sharing. This immuneACCESS table, as held by TCRdb, lists in-frame sequences with V and J called but not all clones. Of the missing ones, under half trace to an unresolved V gene in checked studies; the others have no known cause. The V and J calls and clone size are taken from that table; D and trimming were inferred from the DNA. For this sample, the table gives tens of thousands of clones. 2.5% to 3% of the sample is held by the ten biggest clonotypes.

The chain was built from TRBV18 and TRBJ1-1; perhaps TRBD1 is the D gene, with 5 bases matching. Sequencing was performed on PBMCs. This clonotype originated in a man aged 35-49 years in good health and CMV-seronegative. The DNA sequence follows: TGTGCCAGCTCACCGACAGATATGAACACTGAAGCTTTCTTT. This yields the protein CASSPTDMNTEAFF.